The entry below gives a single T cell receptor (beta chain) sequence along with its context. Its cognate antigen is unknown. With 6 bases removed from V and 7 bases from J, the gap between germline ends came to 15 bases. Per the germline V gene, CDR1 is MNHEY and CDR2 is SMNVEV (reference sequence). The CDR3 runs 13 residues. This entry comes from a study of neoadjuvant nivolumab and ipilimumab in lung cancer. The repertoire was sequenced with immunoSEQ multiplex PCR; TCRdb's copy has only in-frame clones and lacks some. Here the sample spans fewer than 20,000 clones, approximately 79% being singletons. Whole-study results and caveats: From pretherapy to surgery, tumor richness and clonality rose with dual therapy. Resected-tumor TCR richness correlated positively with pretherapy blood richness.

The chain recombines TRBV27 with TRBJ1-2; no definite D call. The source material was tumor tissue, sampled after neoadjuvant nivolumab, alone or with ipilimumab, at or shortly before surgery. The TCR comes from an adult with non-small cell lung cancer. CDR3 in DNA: TGTGCCAGCAGCCAGCGCGGGGTCGGTGGCTACACCTTC. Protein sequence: CASSQRGVGGYTF.